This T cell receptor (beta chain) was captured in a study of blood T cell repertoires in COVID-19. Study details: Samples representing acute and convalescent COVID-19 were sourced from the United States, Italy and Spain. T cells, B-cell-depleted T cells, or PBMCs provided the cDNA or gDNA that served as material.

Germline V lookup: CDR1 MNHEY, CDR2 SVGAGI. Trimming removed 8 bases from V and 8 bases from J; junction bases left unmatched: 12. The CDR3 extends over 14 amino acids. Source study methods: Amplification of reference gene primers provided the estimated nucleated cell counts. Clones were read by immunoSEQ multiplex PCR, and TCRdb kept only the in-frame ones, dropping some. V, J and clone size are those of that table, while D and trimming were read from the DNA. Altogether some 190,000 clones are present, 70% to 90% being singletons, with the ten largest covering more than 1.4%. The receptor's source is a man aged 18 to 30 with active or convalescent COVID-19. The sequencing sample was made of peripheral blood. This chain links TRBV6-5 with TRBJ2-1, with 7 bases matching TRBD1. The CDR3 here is CASHRHQGGDEQFF. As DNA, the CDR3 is TGTGCCAGCCACCGACACCAAGGGGGCGATGAGCAGTTCTTC.